This TCR beta chain derives from a study of shared clonotypes between healthy human individuals (dated by TCRdb to 2018 to 2020). About the investigation overall: The cohort included a few men and a couple of women between 18 and 49 years of age. Libraries were prepared and TCR repertoires were sequenced by different laboratories using diverse techniques, in order to increase sequencing depth and limit assay-specific biases. To estimate repertoire size and how much clonotypes are shared between individuals, the study performed deep sequencing of blood TCR repertoires from 4 to 6 healthy adults. Per donor, leukapheresis produced somewhere between about 0.94 and 9 billion PBMCs.

Results the study describes overall, beyond this receptor: Sampling was restricted to blood, and TCR repertoires in tissues likely differ from the TCR repertoires found in blood. Based on pairwise subsampling, the degree of clonotype sharing among donors was expected to be affected by sequencing depth. The small number of donors limited the genetic and exposure-history diversity represented.

A remark on this clone: There is no known antigen for this receptor. No base quality information exists; no much larger clone differs at one position.

Using the deep immunoSEQ assay, multiplex PCR amplified TCR CDR3 regions from genomic DNA. For each cell subset, the extracted genomic DNA was distributed evenly across all wells of several immunoSEQ 96-well plates, and each plate served as one replicate. For unsorted PBMC, around 300 ng genomic DNA, equal to 30,000 or so T cell genomes, was loaded into each replicate PCR. Ten immunoSEQ deep assay plates were used to sequence the unsorted PBMC genomic DNA. The purified libraries were quantified using a Qubit 3.0 fluorometer, sized with a Bioanalyzer 2100, and then quantified again using the KAPA Library Quantification kit. Every immunoSEQ 96-well plate was sequenced on a dedicated single-read 150-cycle Illumina NextSeq 550 flow cell. In the source study's methods: The immunoSEQ output contained only junctional sequences without quality scores, so filtering could not match that applied to full-length reads. To assign V/J genes and CDR3, sequences were annotated against IMGT germline references using PyIR, a Python wrapper for IgBLAST v1.9. Reads were removed for weak V/J assignments (E-value above 1e-6), missing CDR3, stop codons, out-of-frame junctions, or ambiguous translated residues. V3J clonotypes were defined by identical inferred V gene, J gene, and CDR3 amino acid sequence. To compute the percentage overlap between repertoires, the number of shared unique clonotypes was divided by the size of the smaller repertoire. Repertoire richness was assessed with RTK rarefaction, the Chao1 estimator, and Recon v2.1 estimates of unobserved clonotypes. As stored in TCRdb, this immuneACCESS dataset retains in-frame rearrangements with V and J assigned. A fraction of the clones does not appear; measured against another copy, unresolved V genes explain less than half of the discrepancy, and the remainder lacks a known reason. V, J and clone size were drawn from that table, and D and trimming were deduced from the DNA. This sample is represented by fewer than 550,000 clones; about three quarters of them were singletons. Jointly, the top ten make up under 15% of the sample.

Donors were healthy HIV-negative adults with no recently reported acute infections or vaccinations. Every donor was a Caucasian adult living in Nashville, Tennessee, USA. For unsorted samples, around 90 million PBMCs were counted, and genomic DNA was extracted using the QIAamp DNA Blood Mini kit. Blood was obtained by leukapheresis, after which PBMCs were separated by Ficoll-Histopaque density gradient centrifugation and cryopreserved in liquid nitrogen vapor phase. The junction shows trimming of 6 bases on V and 6 bases on J, plus 30 bases between the germline ends. From the germline V gene, CDR1 is MDHEN and CDR2 is SYDVKM. The CDR3, cysteine through phenylalanine, is 18 amino acids long. Only the CDR3 DNA is retained, 54 bases long and in frame from the first base.

The sample comprised PBMCs. This TCR was sampled from a middle-aged woman in good health. Some clones in this sample may be carry-over from other donors' samples. Recombination joined TRBV28 with TRBJ2-7; the D gene is possibly TRBD2, with 7 bases matching. The CDR3 sequence is CASSLRLLTGTREVEQYF. In nucleotides, the sequence is TGTGCCAGCAGCTTACGGTTACTGACCGGGACACGGGAGGTCGAGCAGTACTTC.